This note documents a single TCR beta chain sequence. Per the study methods: The authors estimated nucleated cell counts from reference gene primer amplification. Using immunoSEQ multiplex PCR, the repertoire was profiled, and TCRdb retains in-frame clones only, with some absent. The DNA gave D and trimming, while V, J and clone size come from that table. The sample contains tens of thousands of clones, around 80% of which appear only once. The data were taken from a study of blood T cell repertoires in COVID-19. Study-level background: COVID-19 samples, acute and convalescent, were from the United States, Italy and Spain.

The sequence derives from a woman of 80 years or more with active or convalescent COVID-19. Material for sequencing was peripheral blood.

DNA for the CDR3: TGTGCCAGCAGTTTGCGACCCGGGACACCCTCTGGAAACACCATATATTTT. This sequence encodes CASSLRPGTPSGNTIYF. V usage is TRBV27 and J usage is TRBJ1-3; TRBD1 might be the D (6 bases). Germline CDR1 and CDR2: MNHEY and SMNVEV (reference sequence). This CDR3 region has 17 residues. Trimming removed 3 bases at V and 0 bases at J, with 15 bases between.